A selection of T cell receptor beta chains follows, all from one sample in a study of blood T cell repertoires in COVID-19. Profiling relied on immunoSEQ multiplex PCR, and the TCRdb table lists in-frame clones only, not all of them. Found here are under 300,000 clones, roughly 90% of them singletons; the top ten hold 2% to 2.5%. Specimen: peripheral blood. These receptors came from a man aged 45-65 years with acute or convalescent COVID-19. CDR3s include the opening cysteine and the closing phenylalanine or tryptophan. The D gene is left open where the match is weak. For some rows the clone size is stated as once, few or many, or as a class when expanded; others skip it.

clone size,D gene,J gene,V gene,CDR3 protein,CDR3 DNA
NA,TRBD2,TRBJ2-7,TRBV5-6,CASSPGGSYEQYF,TGTGCCAGCAGCCCGGGGGGCTCCTACGAGCAGTACTTC
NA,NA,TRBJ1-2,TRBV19,CASSISGYGYTF,TGTGCCAGTAGTATATCAGGGTATGGCTACACCTTC
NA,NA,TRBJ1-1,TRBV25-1,CASSGVSPNTEAFF,TGTGCCAGCAGTGGAGTATCCCCGAACACTGAAGCTTTCTTT
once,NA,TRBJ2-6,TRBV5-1,CASSSRRGSGANVLTF,TGCGCCAGCAGCTCGCGTAGGGGGTCTGGGGCCAACGTCCTGACTTTC
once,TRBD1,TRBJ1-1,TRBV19,CASSDRGRKSQAFF,TGTGCCAGTAGCGACAGGGGCAGGAAGAGTCAAGCTTTCTTT
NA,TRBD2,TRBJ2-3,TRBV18,CASSPRLAGGARTDTQYF,TGTGCCAGCTCACCGAGGCTAGCGGGGGGCGCACGCACAGATACGCAGTATTTT
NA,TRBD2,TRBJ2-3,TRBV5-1,CASSLGLAGASTDTQYF,TGCGCCAGCAGCTTGGGCCTAGCGGGTGCTAGCACAGATACGCAGTATTTT
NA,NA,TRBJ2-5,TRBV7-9,CASSLALQETQYF,TGTGCCAGCAGCTTGGCCCTCCAAGAGACCCAGTACTTC
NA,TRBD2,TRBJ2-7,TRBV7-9,CASSLASGGSYEQYF,TGTGCCAGCAGCTTAGCTAGCGGGGGTTCCTACGAGCAGTACTTC
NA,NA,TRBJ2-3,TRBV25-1,CASSERFGRGRDPDTQYF,TGTGCCAGCAGTGAACGGTTTGGCAGGGGCCGGGACCCAGATACGCAGTATTTT
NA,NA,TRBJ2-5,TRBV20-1,CSASSYGGPKQETQYF,TGCAGTGCTAGTAGTTACGGGGGGCCGAAACAAGAGACCCAGTACTTC
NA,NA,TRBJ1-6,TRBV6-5,CASRGQGSVGSPLHF,TGTGCCAGCAGAGGGCAGGGCAGTGTAGGATCACCCCTCCACTTT
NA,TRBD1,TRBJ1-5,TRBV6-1,CASSEVGQDQPQHF,TGTGCCAGCAGTGAAGTAGGACAGGATCAGCCCCAGCATTTT
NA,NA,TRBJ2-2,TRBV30,CALIPGPNTGELFF,TGTGCCTTGATACCGGGTCCCAACACCGGGGAGCTGTTTTTT
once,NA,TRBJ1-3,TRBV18,CASSPPTAYSGNTIYF,TGTGCCAGCTCACCCCCCACAGCCTACTCTGGAAACACCATATATTTT
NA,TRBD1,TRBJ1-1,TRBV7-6,CASSLALGQSLLNTEAFF,TGTGCCAGCAGCTTAGCGCTGGGACAGAGTCTCTTGAACACTGAAGCTTTCTTT
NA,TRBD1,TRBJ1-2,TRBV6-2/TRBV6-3,CASSRQGTNTNYGYTF,TGTGCCAGCAGTAGACAGGGGACTAACACTAACTATGGCTACACCTTC
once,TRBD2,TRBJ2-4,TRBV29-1,CSVVSGGKNIQYF,TGCAGCGTTGTAAGCGGGGGGAAAAACATTCAGTACTTC
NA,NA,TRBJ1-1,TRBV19,CASAAGGATGKAFF,TGTGCCAGCGCCGCCGGGGGTGCTACGGGGAAAGCTTTCTTT
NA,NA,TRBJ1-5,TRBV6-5,CASSYSRNQPQHF,TGTGCCAGCAGTTACAGCCGCAATCAGCCCCAGCATTTT
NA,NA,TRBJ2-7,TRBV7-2,CASSPTVPDSYEQYF,TGTGCCAGCAGCCCCACAGTGCCTGATTCCTACGAGCAGTACTTC
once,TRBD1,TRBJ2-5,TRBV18,CASSEGARETQYF,TGTGCCAGCTCTGAGGGGGCGCGGGAGACCCAGTACTTC
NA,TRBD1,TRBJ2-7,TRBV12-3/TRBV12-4,CASSLGQGHEQYF,TGTGCCAGCAGTTTGGGACAGGGCCACGAGCAGTACTTC
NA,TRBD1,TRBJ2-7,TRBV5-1,CASSPGTEHYEQYF,TGCGCCAGCAGCCCCGGGACAGAACACTACGAGCAGTACTTC
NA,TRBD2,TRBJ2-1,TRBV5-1,CASSVDSSGGYNEQFF,TGCGCCAGCAGCGTCGACTCTAGCGGGGGCTACAATGAGCAGTTCTTC
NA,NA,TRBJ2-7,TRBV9,CASSVEGQGYHEQYF,TGTGCCAGCAGCGTAGAAGGGCAGGGCTACCACGAGCAGTACTTC
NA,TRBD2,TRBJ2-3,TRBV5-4,CASSLGGGGPQYF,TGTGCCAGCAGCTTGGGGGGCGGGGGGCCGCAGTATTTT
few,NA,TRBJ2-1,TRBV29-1,CSVRTAYNEQFF,TGCAGCGTCCGGACAGCTTACAATGAGCAGTTCTTC
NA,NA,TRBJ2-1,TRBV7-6,CASSTRGAYEQFF,TGTGCCAGCAGCACCCGGGGGGCCTATGAGCAGTTCTTC
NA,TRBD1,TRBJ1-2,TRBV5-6,CASSEVTLRDRGIYGYTF,TGTGCCAGCAGCGAAGTAACCCTAAGGGACAGGGGCATCTATGGCTACACCTTC
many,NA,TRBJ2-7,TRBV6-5,CASSYSQGNYEQYF,TGTGCCAGCAGTTACTCTCAGGGGAACTACGAGCAGTACTTC
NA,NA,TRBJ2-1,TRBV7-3,CASSWGGKYNEQFF,TGTGCCAGCAGCTGGGGCGGAAAATACAATGAGCAGTTCTTC
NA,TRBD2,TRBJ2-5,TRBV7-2,CASSLGTSGGQETQYF,TGTGCCAGCAGCCTTGGGACTAGCGGGGGCCAAGAGACCCAGTACTTC
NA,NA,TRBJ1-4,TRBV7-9,CASSFREGLGEKLFF,TGTGCCAGCAGCTTCAGGGAGGGTCTGGGTGAAAAACTGTTTTTT
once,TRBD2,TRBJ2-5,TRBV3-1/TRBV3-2,CASSQQVATSGLEKYF,TGTGCCAGCAGCCAGCAAGTAGCGACTAGCGGGTTAGAAAAGTACTTC
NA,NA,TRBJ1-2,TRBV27,CASSFYGAGVGYTF,TGTGCCAGCAGTTTCTATGGGGCAGGGGTTGGCTACACCTTC
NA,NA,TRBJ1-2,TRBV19,CASSIESRGYGYTF,TGTGCCAGTAGTATAGAGAGCAGGGGCTATGGCTACACCTTC
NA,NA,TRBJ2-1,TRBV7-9,CASSTLRGESYNEQFF,TGTGCCAGCAGCACCCTCAGGGGGGAGTCCTACAATGAGCAGTTCTTC
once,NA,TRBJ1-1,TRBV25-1,CASSEPGNTEAFF,TGTGCCAGCAGTGAACCGGGGAACACTGAAGCTTTCTTT